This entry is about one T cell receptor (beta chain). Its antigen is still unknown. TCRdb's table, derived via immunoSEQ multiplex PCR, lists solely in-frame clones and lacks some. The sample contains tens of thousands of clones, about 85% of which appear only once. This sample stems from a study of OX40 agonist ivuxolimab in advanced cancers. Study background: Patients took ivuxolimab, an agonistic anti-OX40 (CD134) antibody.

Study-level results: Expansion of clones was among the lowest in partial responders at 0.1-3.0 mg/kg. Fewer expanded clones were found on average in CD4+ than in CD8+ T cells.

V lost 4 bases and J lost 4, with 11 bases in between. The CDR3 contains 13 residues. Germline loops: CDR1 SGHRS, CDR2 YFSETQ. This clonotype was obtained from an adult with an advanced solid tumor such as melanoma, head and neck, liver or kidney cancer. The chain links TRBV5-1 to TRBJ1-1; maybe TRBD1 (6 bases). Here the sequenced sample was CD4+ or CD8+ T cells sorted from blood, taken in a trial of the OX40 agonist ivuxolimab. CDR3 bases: TGCGCCAGCAGCCCGGACAGTGGCACTGAAGCTTTCTTT. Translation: CASSPDSGTEAFF.